The 19 T cell receptor beta chains given below trace back to one sample, sequenced in a study of cytomegalovirus exposure and HLA in healthy donors. The PCR ran on 60 Vbeta and 13 Jbeta primers. Data came from immunoSEQ multiplex PCR; TCRdb stores just in-frame clones and leaves some out. This sample has 150,000 to 190,000 clones; approximately 81% occur once, and the top ten carry 1.3% to 1.5%. Input material: PBMCs. Source of these receptors: a man younger than 35 in good health and CMV-seronegative.

This chain uses TRBV5-1 with TRBJ2-2; TRBD2 matches 7 bases. The V gene end was trimmed by 3 bases and the J gene end by 1 base; junction bases not matched to a gene: 12. Germline CDR1 and CDR2: SGHRS and YFSETQ. The CDR3 runs 18 residues. CDR3 protein: CASSSQVGLAVNTGELFF. The CDR3, as DNA: TGCGCCAGCAGCTCTCAGGTCGGGCTAGCGGTGAACACCGGGGAGCTGTTTTTT.

The gene calls are TRBV18 and TRBJ1-1; D not resolved. Germline CDR1 and CDR2: KGHSH and LQKENI. CDR3 length: 15 amino acids. V lost 2 bases, J lost 1 base, and 11 bases lay in between. The CDR3 DNA is TGTGCCAGCTCACCAGACCGTGGAGCGAACACTGAAGCTTTCTTT. The encoded protein is CASSPDRGANTEAFF.

CDR3 sequence reads: CASSLIGVAGAAGNEQFF. The CDR3 bases are TGTGCCAGCAGTTTAATAGGGGTAGCGGGAGCAGCTGGCAATGAGCAGTTCTTC. The rearrangement uses TRBV27 and TRBJ2-1; 9 bases are a match to TRBD2. Germline loops: CDR1 MNHEY, CDR2 SMNVEV (reference sequence). Trimming removed 2 bases from V and 6 bases from J; junction bases left unmatched: 14. The CDR3 length is 18 residues.

The chain links TRBV6-5 to TRBJ1-2, with D possibly matching TRBD1 (5 bases). The V and J ends lost 4 bases and 5 bases respectively, with 17 bases between them. Germline CDR1 reads MNHEY; CDR2 reads SVGAGI. The CDR3 extends over 15 amino acids. The DNA of the CDR3 is TGTGCCAGCAGTTTCGGGCAGGGAAAGGGGTATGGCTACACCTTC. Its protein product is CASSFGQGKGYGYTF.

The gene calls are TRBV7-2 and TRBJ2-7, with 8 bases fitting TRBD2. After removal of 3 bases from V and 2 bases from J, the junction contained 3 bases not matched to a gene. Germline assignment: CDR1 SGHTA and CDR2 FQGNSA. This CDR3 region has 14 residues. CDR3 coding DNA: TGTGCCAGCAGCTTTAGCGGGGCACCCTACGAGCAGTACTTC. Its translation: CASSFSGAPYEQYF. Full variable domain (rest looked up from reference TRBV7-2 and TRBJ2-7): GAGVSQSPSNKVTEKGKDVELRCDPISGHTALYWYRQSLGQGLEFLIYFQGNSAPDKSGLPSDRFSAERTGGSVSTLTIQRTQQEDSAVYLCASSFSGAPYEQYFGPGTRLTVT.

This clone was counted a few times. The chain joins TRBV19 to TRBJ1-2, with D unresolved. Germline V gives CDR1 LNHDA, CDR2 SQIVND (reference sequence). The CDR3 covers 12 residues. The V gene lost 7 bases and the J gene lost 3 bases, with 9 bases spanning the gap. CDR3 DNA: TGTGCCAGTAAACGGGTGGACTATGGCTACACCTTC. Translating gives CASKRVDYGYTF.

The chain combines TRBV4-3 with TRBJ2-2; 14 positions agree with TRBD2. The CDR3 spans 19 residues. V was pared by 3 bases and J by 5 bases, with 11 bases of the junction left unmatched. Germline loops: CDR1 LGHNA, CDR2 YSLEER. The CDR3 loop is CASSQFRLAGGPGTGELFF. The CDR3 nucleotides read TGCGCCAGCAGCCAGTTCCGACTAGCGGGAGGGCCGGGGACCGGGGAGCTGTTTTTT.

The chain combines TRBV13 with TRBJ2-7; TRBD2 aligns across 9 bases. The CDR3 consists of 16 residues. Germline assignment: CDR1 PRHDT and CDR2 FYEKMQ (reference sequence). Trimming cost V 5 bases and J 6 bases; bases outside gene matches: 14. The CDR3: CASSQTSGSTFGEQYF. CDR3 nucleotides: TGTGCCAGCAGCCAGACTAGCGGTTCAACGTTCGGCGAGCAGTACTTC.

The genes are TRBV18 and TRBJ2-3; TRBD1 agrees at 10 bases. The CDR3 is 15 amino acids. CDR1 and CDR2 from the germline V gene are KGHSH and LQKENI. With 0 bases clipped from V and 6 bases from J, the junction kept 3 bases outside the gene matches. CDR3 in DNA: TGTGCCAGCTCACCACCGGACAGGGGGGATGATACGCAGTATTTT. Protein sequence: CASSPPDRGDDTQYF.

Concerning this clone itself: Compared with germline, one end of the junction differs, possibly owing to a read error. The CDR3 reads CSSSPTLSGNTIYF. In nucleotides, the CDR3 is TGTTCCAGCAGCCCCACTCTCTCTGGAAACACCATATATTTT. The J gene is TRBJ1-3, the V gene TRBV7-9; unclear D gene. Germline CDR1 and CDR2: SEHNR and FQNEAQ (reference sequence). CDR3 size: 14 residues.

This CDR3 reads CASSFSGSWGELFF. The CDR3, as DNA: TGTGCCAGCAGCTTCTCGGGTTCTTGGGGGGAGCTGTTTTTT. This chain joins TRBV11-3 and TRBJ2-2; D ambiguous. The CDR3 runs to 14 residues. Trimming left V 3 bases short and J 8 bases short, with 13 bases between. Per the germline V gene, CDR1 is SGHNT and CDR2 is YENEEA. Full variable domain (missing parts from reference TRBV11-3 and TRBJ2-2): EAGVVQSPRYKIIEKKQPVAFWCNPISGHNTLYWYLQNLGQGPELLIRYENEEAVDDSQLPKDRFSAERLKGVDSTLKIQPAELGDSAVYLCASSFSGSWGELFFGEGSRLTVL.

The genes are TRBV18 and TRBJ1-5, with 7 bases aligning to TRBD1. Looked up from germline, CDR1 is KGHSH and CDR2 is LQKENI. V shed 4 bases, J shed 5 bases, and the junction held 14 bases outside the gene matches. The CDR3 sequence is 17 residues long. The DNA for the CDR3 is TGTGCCAGCTCACAGCTAGGGGGCGTCCGTGGCTATCAGCCCCAGCATTTT. Protein: CASSQLGGVRGYQPQHF.

The chain joins TRBV7-9 to TRBJ1-1, with a weak D call TRBD1 (5 bases). V lost 5 bases to trimming and J lost 10 bases, with 20 bases between them. CDR1 is SEHNR, CDR2 FQNEAQ, per germline (reference sequence). There are 14 residues in the CDR3. The CDR3 DNA reads TGTGCCAGCAGCCACGCCGGAGGCTGGGGGGGAGCTTTCTTT. It translates to CASSHAGGWGGAFF.

This CDR3 reads CASSLNGIGLAGDNEQFF. CDR3 nucleotides: TGCGCCAGCAGCTTGAACGGTATAGGACTAGCGGGAGACAATGAGCAGTTCTTC. V usage is TRBV5-1 and J usage is TRBJ2-1; 13 bases align to TRBD2. The CDR3 extends over 18 amino acids. Germline lookup yields CDR1 SGHRS and CDR2 YFSETQ. Losses at the gene ends were 1 base for V and 5 bases for J; bases not matched to a gene: 9.

The chain recombines TRBV15 with TRBJ2-1, with 8 bases that match TRBD2. J gave up 3 bases and V 5 bases, and 9 bases lay outside the gene matches. The CDR3 totals 16 residues. From germline, CDR1 is LNHNV and CDR2 YYDKDF (reference sequence). The CDR3, as DNA: TGTGCCACCAGCGGACGGACTAGCAGCCGCTACAATGAGCAGTTCTTC. Its protein product is CATSGRTSSRYNEQFF.

This clone was found a few times. DNA of the CDR3: TGTGCCAGCAGCCCCACAGGGCCTTCTAACTATGGCTACACCTTC. Residues: CASSPTGPSNYGYTF. The chain employs TRBV7-2 and TRBJ1-2; D may be TRBD1 (6 bases). V was shortened by 5 bases and J by 0 bases, with 13 bases between the two germline ends. Germline CDR1 and CDR2: SGHTA and FQGNSA. The CDR3 runs to 15 residues.

The gene calls are TRBV7-9 and TRBJ2-3; D ambiguous. CDR1 is SEHNR and CDR2 is FQNEAQ in the germline V gene (reference sequence). V lost 2 bases, J lost 5 bases, and 14 bases lay in between. There are 15 residues in the CDR3. In nucleotides, the CDR3 is TGTGCCAGCAGCTTACAGTGGGCCTCAGGAGATACGCAGTATTTT. Its protein is CASSLQWASGDTQYF.

The chain recombines TRBV28 with TRBJ2-6; a weak D match, TRBD2 (6 bases). V dropped 10 bases and J dropped 0 bases, with 13 bases sitting between them. This CDR3 has 15 amino acids. Germline V lookup: CDR1 MDHEN, CDR2 SYDVKM. CDR3 residues: CATRDSASGANVLTF. CDR3 coding DNA: TGTGCCACCCGGGACTCCGCCTCTGGGGCCAACGTCCTGACTTTC.

The chain combines TRBV5-4 with TRBJ2-2; D perhaps matches TRBD2 (5 bases). The germline V and J ends were trimmed by 4 bases and 0 bases, with 13 bases remaining between them. Germline V gene sequence: CDR1 SGHNT, CDR2 YYREEE (reference sequence). The CDR3 is 16 amino acids. CDR3 region: CASSDLSGSNTGELFF. In DNA, the CDR3 is TGTGCCAGCAGCGACCTAAGCGGATCGAACACCGGGGAGCTGTTTTTT.